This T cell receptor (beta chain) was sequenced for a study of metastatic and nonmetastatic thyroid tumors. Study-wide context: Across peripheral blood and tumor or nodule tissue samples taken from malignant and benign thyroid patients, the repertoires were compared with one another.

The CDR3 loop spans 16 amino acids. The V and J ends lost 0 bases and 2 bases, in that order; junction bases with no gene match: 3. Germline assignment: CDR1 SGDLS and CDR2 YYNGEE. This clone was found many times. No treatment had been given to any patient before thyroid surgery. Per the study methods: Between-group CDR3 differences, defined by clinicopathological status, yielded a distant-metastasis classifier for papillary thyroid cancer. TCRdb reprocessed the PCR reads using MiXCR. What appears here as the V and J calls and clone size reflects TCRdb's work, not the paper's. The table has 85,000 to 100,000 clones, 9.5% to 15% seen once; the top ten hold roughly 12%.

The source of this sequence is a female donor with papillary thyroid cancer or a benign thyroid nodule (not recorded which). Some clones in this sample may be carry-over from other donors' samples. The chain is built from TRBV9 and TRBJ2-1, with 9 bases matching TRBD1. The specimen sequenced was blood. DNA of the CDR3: TGTGCCAGCAGCGTAGCTCGGGACAGGGCCTACAATGAGCAGTTCTTC. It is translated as CASSVARDRAYNEQFF.